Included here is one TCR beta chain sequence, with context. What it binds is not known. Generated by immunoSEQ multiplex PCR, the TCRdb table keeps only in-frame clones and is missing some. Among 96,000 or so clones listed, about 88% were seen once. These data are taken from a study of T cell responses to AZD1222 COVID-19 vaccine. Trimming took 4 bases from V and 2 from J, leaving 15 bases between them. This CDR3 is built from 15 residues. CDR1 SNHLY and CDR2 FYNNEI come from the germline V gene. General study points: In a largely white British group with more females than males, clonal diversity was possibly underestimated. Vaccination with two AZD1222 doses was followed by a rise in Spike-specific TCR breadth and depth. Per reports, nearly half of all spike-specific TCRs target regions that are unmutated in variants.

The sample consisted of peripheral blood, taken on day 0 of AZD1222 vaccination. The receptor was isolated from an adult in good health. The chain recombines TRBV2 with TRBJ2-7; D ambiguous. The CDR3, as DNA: TGTGCCAGCAGTGGAGGAAGCAGGTCAGCCTACGAGCAGTACTTC. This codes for CASSGGSRSAYEQYF.